The TCR beta chain under discussion was sequenced for a study of blood T cell repertoires in COVID-19. This CDR3 spans 16 amino acids. With 3 bases removed from V and 0 bases from J, the gap between germline ends came to 15 bases. Per the germline V gene, CDR1 is SGDLS and CDR2 is YYNGEE. Source study methods: Reference gene primer amplification gave nucleated cell count estimates. TCRdb's copy holds only in-frame clones and misses some; the assay was immunoSEQ multiplex PCR. V and J calls and clone size come straight from that table; D and trimming were deduced from the DNA. The sample lists some 94,000 clones; more than 75% were seen once.

Source material: peripheral blood. The clonotype comes from a human donor in a cohort sampled during active COVID-19. The chain employs TRBV9 and TRBJ1-2; D ambiguous. Here the CDR3 reads CASSERARAANYGYTF. The DNA for the CDR3 is TGTGCCAGCAGCGAGAGGGCGAGGGCTGCTAACTATGGCTACACCTTC.